The clone carrying this T cell receptor (beta chain) was counted between two and nine times. This specimen belongs to a study of shared clonotypes between healthy human individuals. The method was immunoSEQ multiplex PCR; TCRdb's version includes in-frame clones alone and lacks a portion of them. The data contain under 2,000,000 clones, about 95% of them singletons. Cells designated naive CD8 were CD45RO-negative and were positively selected for CCR7, with terminally differentiated effector memory CD45RA+ cells excluded. The sample comprised naive CD8+ T cells sorted from blood. The source of this sequence is a man younger than 30 in good health.

The CDR3 here is CASTRTNGQEAFF. CDR3 in DNA: TGTGCCAGCACCCGAACAAATGGACAGGAAGCTTTCTTT. The V and J genes are TRBV9 and TRBJ1-1, with D perhaps TRBD1 (6 bases). In germline, CDR1 is SGDLS, CDR2 YYNGEE. This CDR3 is 13 amino acids long. Trimming stripped 6 bases from V and 8 bases from J, with 17 bases between.